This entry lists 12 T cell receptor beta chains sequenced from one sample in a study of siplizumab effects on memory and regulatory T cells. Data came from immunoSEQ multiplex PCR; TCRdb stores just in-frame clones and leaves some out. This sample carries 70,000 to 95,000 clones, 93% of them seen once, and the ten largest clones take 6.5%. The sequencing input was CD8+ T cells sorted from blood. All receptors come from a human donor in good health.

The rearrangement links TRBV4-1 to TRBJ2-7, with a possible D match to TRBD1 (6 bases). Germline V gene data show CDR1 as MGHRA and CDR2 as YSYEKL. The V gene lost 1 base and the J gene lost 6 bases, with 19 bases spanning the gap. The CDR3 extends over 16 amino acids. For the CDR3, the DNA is TGCGCCAGCAGCCAAGGGGCGTGGACAGCGACCAGCGAGCAGTACTTC. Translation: CASSQGAWTATSEQYF.

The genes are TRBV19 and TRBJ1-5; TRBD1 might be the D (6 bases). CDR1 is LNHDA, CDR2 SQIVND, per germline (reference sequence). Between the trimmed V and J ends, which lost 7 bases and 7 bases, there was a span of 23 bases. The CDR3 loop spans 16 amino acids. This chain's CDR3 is CASTTTVGHGRQPQHF. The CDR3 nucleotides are TGTGCCAGTACCACAACGGTGGGACATGGAAGACAGCCCCAGCATTTT.

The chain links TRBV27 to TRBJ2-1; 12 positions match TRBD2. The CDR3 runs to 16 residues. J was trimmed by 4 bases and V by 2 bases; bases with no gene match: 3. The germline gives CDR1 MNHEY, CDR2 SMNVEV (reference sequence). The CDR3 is CASSLGTSGLYNEQFF. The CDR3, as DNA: TGTGCCAGCAGTTTAGGGACTAGCGGGCTTTACAATGAGCAGTTCTTC.

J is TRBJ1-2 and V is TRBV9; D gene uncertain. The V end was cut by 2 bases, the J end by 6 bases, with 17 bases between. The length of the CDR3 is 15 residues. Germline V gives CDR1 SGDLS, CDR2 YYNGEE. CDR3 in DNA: TGTGCCAGCAGCGTCAAGTTCCGCGAGACGGATGGCTACACCTTC. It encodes CASSVKFRETDGYTF.

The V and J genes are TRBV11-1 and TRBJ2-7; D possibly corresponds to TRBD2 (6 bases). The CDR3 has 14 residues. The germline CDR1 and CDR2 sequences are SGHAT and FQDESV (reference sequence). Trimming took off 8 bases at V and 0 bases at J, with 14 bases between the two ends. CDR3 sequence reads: CASGKRAFSYEQYF. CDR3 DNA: TGTGCCAGCGGCAAGCGGGCCTTCTCCTACGAGCAGTACTTC.

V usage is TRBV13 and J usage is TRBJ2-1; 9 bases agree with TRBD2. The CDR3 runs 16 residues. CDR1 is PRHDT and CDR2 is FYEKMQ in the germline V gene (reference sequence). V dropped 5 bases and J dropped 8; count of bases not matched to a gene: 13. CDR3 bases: TGTGCCAGCAGCAGACCGGGACTAGCCCCGGGCCATGAGCAGTTCTTC. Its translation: CASSRPGLAPGHEQFF.

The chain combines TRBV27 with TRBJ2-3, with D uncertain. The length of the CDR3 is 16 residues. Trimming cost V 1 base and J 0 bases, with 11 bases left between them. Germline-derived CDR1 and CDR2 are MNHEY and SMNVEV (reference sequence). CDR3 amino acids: CASSLYADLSTDTQYF. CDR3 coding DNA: TGTGCCAGCAGTTTATATGCAGATCTAAGCACAGATACGCAGTATTTT.

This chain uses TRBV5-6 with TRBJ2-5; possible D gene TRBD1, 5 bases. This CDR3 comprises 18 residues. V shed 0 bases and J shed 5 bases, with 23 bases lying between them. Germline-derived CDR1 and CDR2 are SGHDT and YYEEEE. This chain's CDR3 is CASSLADSANKLGETQYF. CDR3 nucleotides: TGTGCCAGCAGCTTGGCTGACAGCGCTAACAAGCTTGGGGAGACCCAGTACTTC. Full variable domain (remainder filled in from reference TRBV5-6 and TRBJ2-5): DAGVTQSPTHLIKTRGQQVTLRCSPKSGHDTVSWYQQALGQGPQFIFQYYEEEERQRGNFPDRFSGHQFPNYSSELNVNALLLGDSALYLCASSLADSANKLGETQYFGPGTRLLVL.

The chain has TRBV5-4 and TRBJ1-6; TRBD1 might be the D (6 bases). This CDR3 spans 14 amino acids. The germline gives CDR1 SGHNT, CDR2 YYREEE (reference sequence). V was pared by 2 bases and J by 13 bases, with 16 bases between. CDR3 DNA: TGTGCCAGCAGCTTTTGGGGGGCCCGGACCCCCCTCCACTTT. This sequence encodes CASSFWGARTPLHF. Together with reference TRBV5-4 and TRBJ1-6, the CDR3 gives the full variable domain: ETGVTQSPTHLIKTRGQQVTLRCSSQSGHNTVSWYQQALGQGPQFIFQYYREEENGRGNFPPRFSGLQFPNYSSELNVNALELDDSALYLCASSFWGARTPLHFGNGTRLTVT.

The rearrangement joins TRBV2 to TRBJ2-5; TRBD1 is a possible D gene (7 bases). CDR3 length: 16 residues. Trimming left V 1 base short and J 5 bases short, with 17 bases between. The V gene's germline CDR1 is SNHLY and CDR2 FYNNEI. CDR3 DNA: TGTGCCAGCAGTGAAGTACTGGAGGGGGCTTTGGAGACCCAGTACTTC. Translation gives CASSEVLEGALETQYF. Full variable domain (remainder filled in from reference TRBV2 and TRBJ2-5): EPEVTQTPSHQVTQMGQEVILRCVPISNHLYFYWYRQILGQKVEFLVSFYNNEISEKSEIFDDQFSVERPDGSNFTLKIRSTKLEDSAMYFCASSEVLEGALETQYFGPGTRLLVL.

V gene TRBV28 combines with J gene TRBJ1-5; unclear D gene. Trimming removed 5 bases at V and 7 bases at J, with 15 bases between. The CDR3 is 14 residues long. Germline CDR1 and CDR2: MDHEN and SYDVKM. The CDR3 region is CASSPPLLTQPQHF. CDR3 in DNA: TGTGCCAGCAGTCCACCGCTCCTAACACAGCCCCAGCATTTT. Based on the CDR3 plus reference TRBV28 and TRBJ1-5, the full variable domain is DVKVTQSSRYLVKRTGEKVFLECVQDMDHENMFWYRQDPGLGLRLIYFSYDVKMKEKGDIPEGYSVSREKKERFSLILESASTNQTSMYLCASSPPLLTQPQHFGDGTRLSIL.

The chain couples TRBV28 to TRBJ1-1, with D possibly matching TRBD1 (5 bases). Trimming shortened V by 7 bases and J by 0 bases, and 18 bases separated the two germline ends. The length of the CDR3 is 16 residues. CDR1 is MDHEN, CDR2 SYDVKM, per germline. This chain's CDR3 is CASTPRRGLVNTEAFF. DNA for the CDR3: TGTGCCAGCACCCCTCGACGGGGACTAGTGAACACTGAAGCTTTCTTT.